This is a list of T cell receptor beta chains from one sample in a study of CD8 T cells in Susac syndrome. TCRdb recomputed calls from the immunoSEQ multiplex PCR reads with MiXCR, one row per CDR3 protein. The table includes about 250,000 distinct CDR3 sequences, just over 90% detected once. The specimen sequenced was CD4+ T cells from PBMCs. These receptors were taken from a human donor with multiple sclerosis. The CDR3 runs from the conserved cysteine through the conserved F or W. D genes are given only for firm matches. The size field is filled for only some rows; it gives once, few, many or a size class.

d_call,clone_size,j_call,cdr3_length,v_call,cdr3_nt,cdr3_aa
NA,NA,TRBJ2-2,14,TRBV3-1,TGTGCCAGCAGCCATAGGTCCTCATATAGGGAGCTGTTTTTT,CASSHRSSYRELFF
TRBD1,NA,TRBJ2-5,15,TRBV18,TGTGCCAGCTCACCGGGCCCAGGGGGTCGGGAGACCCAGTACTTC,CASSPGPGGRETQYF
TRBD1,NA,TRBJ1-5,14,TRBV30,TGTGCCTGGAGTGTCGGGACAGGGCATCAGCCCCAGCATTTT,CAWSVGTGHQPQHF
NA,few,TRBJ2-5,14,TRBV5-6,TGTGCCAGCAGCTTGGTCGGGGGAGGAGAGACCCAGTACTTC,CASSLVGGGETQYF
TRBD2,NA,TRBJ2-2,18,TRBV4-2,TGTGCCAGCAGCCTCAACTTAAAGCTAGCGGGAGGGGACGGGGAGCTGTTTTTT,CASSLNLKLAGGDGELFF
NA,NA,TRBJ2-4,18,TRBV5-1,TGCGCCAGCAGCCCCCTGAACAGAGCGGGCCTAGCCAAAAACATTCAGTACTTC,CASSPLNRAGLAKNIQYF
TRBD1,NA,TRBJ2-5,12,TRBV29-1,TGCAGCGGGACGACAGGGTCAGAGACCCAGTACTTC,CSGTTGSETQYF
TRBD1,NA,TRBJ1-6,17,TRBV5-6,TGTGCCAGCAGCTACGGGACAGCAGGTTCCTATAATTCACCCCTCCACTTT,CASSYGTAGSYNSPLHF
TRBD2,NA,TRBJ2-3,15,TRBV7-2,TGTGCCAGCAGCCCTAGCGGGGCGCGCTCAGATACGCAGTATTTT,CASSPSGARSDTQYF
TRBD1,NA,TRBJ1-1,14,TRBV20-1,TGCAGTGCTAGAGATCCGAACAGGGGCACTGAAGCTTTCTTT,CSARDPNRGTEAFF
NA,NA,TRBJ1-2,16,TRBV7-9,TGTGCCAGCAGCTTAAACCAGGGTTTGCCCTACTATGGCTACACCTTC,CASSLNQGLPYYGYTF
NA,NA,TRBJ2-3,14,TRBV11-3,TGTGCCAGCAGCCCCAGGGAGGTCACAGATACGCAGTATTTT,CASSPREVTDTQYF
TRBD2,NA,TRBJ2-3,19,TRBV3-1,TGTGCCAGCAGCCCTTCACTAGCGGGGGAACCACTAAGGACAGATACGCAGTATTTT,CASSPSLAGEPLRTDTQYF
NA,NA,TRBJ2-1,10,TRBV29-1,TGCAGCGTTGGGGTAAATGAGCAGTTCTTC,CSVGVNEQFF
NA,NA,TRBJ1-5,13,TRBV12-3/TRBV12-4,TGTGCCAGCGCCACCGGGTCTCTACAGCCCCAGCATTTT,CASATGSLQPQHF
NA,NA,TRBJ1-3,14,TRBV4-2,TGTGCCAGCAGCCCTGAAGCACGTCGAAACACCATATATTTT,CASSPEARRNTIYF
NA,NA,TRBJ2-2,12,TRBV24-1,TGTGCCACCAGTGAGGGCCCCCGGGAGCTGTTTTTT,CATSEGPRELFF
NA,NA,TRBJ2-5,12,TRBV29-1,TGCAGCGTTGCGAGGATCCAAGAGACCCAGTACTTC,CSVARIQETQYF
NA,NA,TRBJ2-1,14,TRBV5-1,TGCGCCAGCAGCCAGGGACAACCCTACAATGAGCAGTTCTTC,CASSQGQPYNEQFF
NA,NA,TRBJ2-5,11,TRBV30,TGTGCCTGGGCGGCGCGAGAGACCCAGTACTTC,CAWAARETQYF
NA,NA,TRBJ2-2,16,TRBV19,TGTGCCAGTAATCTACGGTCAGGCGCAAATCCCGGGGAGCTGTTTTTT,CASNLRSGANPGELFF
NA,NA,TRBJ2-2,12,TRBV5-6,TGTGCCAGCAGCCGGACCACCGGGGAGCTGTTTTTT,CASSRTTGELFF
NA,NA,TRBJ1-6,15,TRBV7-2,TGTGCCAGCAGCCCCGAACCCAGTAGCAATTCACCCCTCCACTTT,CASSPEPSSNSPLHF
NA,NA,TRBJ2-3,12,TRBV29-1,TGCGGCGGGCACACTAGCACAGATACGCAGTATTTT,CGGHTSTDTQYF
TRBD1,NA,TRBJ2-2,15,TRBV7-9,TGTGCCAGCAGCACAAGAACGACAGGGATCGGGGAGCTGTTTTTT,CASSTRTTGIGELFF
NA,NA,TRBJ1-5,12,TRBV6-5,TGTGCCAGCAGTGACGGGGATCAGCCCCAGCATTTT,CASSDGDQPQHF
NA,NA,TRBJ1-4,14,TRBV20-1,TGCAGTGCACTGACACAGGGAACTAATGAAAAACTGTTTTTT,CSALTQGTNEKLFF